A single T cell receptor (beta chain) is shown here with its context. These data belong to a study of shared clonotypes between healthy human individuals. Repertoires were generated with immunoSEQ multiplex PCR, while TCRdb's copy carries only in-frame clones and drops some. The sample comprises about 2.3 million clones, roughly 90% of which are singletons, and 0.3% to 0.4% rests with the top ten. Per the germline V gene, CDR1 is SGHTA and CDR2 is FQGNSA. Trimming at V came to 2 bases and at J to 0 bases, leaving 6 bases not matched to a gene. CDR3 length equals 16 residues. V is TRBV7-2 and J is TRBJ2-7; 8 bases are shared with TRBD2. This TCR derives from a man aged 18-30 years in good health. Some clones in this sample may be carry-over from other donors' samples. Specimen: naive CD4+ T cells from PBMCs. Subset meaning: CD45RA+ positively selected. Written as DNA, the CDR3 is TGTGCCAGCAGCTTAATTGGCGGGAGGAGCTCCTACGAGCAGTACTTC. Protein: CASSLIGGRSSYEQYF.